This TCR beta chain was sequenced in a study of metastatic and nonmetastatic thyroid tumors. TCRdb recomputed clones from the PCR reads via MiXCR. The sample includes about 21,000 clones, about a quarter seen only once; the top ten take about 20%. This clone was observed at least ten times. A clone one base away is much larger, so this may be a read error. The CDR3 extends over 13 amino acids. The J segment lost 6 bases and the V segment lost 6 bases, leaving 8 bases of the junction unmatched. The germline gives CDR1 DFQATT, CDR2 SNEGSKA (reference sequence). No patient had received any treatment before thyroid surgery.

This receptor was taken from a female donor with papillary thyroid cancer or a benign thyroid nodule (not recorded which). Some clones in this sample may be carry-over from other donors' samples. This sequence joins TRBV20-1 and TRBJ1-5; the match to TRBD1 covers 7 bases. The sequencing input was blood. CDR3 amino acids: CSAKGRGAQPQHF. CDR3 sequence (DNA): TGCAGTGCCAAGGGCAGGGGGGCTCAGCCCCAGCATTTT.